The source of this TCR beta chain is a study of CD8 T cell repertoires and HIV-1 epitope variants. Study overall: Equal numbers of autologous T cell-negative cells presented antigen to enriched T cells.

On this clone: The antigen is undetermined.

The CDR3 totals 17 residues. The V gene lost 3 bases and the J gene lost 0 bases, with 17 bases spanning the gap. In germline, CDR1 is MNHNS, CDR2 SASEGT. Study results and limitations: Roughly nine antigen-specific TCR beta clonotypes were found; more than five seemed cross-reactive to variants.

Survey-depth immunoSEQ sequencing covered TCR beta CDR3 regions. The assay was immunoSEQ multiplex PCR, and TCRdb's table has in-frame clones only and misses some. The repertoire includes tens of thousands of clones, roughly four fifths of them detected once, and 20% to 30% sits in the top ten. This TCR derives from a male donor with HIV. V usage is TRBV6-1 and J usage is TRBJ1-1; TRBD1 might be the D (5 bases). The sequenced sample consisted of uncultured baseline CD8+ T cells from peripheral blood mononuclear cells (PBMCs). The CDR3 nucleotides are TGTGCCAGCAGTGACACTATTGGGGGAGCTGTGAACACTGAAGCTTTCTTT. This codes for CASSDTIGGAVNTEAFF.